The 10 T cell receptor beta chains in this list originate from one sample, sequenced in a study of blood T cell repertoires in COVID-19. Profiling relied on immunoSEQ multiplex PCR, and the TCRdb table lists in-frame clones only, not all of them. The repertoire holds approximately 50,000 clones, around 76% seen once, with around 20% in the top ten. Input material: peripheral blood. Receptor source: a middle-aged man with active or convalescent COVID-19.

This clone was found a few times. CDR3 amino acids: CASSPRDRVTEAFF. In DNA form, the CDR3 reads TGTGCCAGCAGTCCCCGGGACAGGGTCACTGAAGCTTTCTTT. The chain uses TRBV6-6 and TRBJ1-1; 9 positions agree with TRBD1. Germline V gene lookup returns CDR1 MNHNY and CDR2 SVGAGI (reference sequence). The CDR3 length is 14 residues. V lost 5 bases, J lost 4 bases, and 5 bases stayed unmatched.

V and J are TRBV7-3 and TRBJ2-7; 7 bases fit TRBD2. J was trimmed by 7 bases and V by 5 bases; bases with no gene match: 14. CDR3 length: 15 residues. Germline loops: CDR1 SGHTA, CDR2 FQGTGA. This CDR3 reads CASSPLGAGVGEQYF. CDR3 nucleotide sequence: TGTGCCAGCAGCCCATTAGGGGCGGGAGTAGGTGAGCAGTACTTC.

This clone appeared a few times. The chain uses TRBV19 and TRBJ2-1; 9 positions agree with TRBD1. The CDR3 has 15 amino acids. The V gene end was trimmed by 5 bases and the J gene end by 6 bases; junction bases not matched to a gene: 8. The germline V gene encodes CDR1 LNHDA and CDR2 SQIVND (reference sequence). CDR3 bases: TGTGCCAGTAGTTTCCCGGGACAGGGAAGCAATGAGCAGTTCTTC. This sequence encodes CASSFPGQGSNEQFF.

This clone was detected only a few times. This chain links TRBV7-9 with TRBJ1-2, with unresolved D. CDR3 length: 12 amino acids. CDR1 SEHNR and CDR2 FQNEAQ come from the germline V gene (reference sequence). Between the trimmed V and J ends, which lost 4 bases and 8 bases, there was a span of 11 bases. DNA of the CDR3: TGTGCCAGCAGCTCAGCATCCAGAGGCTACACCTTC. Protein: CASSSASRGYTF.

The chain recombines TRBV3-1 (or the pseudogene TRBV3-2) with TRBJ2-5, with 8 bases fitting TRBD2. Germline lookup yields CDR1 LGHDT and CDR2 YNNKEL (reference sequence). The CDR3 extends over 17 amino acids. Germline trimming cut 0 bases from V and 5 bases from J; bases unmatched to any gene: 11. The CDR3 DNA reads TGTGCCAGCAGCCAAGATCCCCTAGCGGGCCCTGGGGAGACCCAGTACTTC. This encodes CASSQDPLAGPGETQYF.

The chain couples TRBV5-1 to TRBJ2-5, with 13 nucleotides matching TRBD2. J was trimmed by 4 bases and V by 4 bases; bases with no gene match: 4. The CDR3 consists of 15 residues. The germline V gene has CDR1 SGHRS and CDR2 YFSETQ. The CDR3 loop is CASSGTSGRGETQYF. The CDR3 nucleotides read TGCGCCAGCAGCGGAACTAGCGGGAGGGGAGAGACCCAGTACTTC. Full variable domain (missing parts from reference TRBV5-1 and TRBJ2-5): KAGVTQTPRYLIKTRGQQVTLSCSPISGHRSVSWYQQTPGQGLQFLFEYFSETQRNKGNFPGRFSGRQFSNSRSEMNVSTLELGDSALYLCASSGTSGRGETQYFGPGTRLLVL.

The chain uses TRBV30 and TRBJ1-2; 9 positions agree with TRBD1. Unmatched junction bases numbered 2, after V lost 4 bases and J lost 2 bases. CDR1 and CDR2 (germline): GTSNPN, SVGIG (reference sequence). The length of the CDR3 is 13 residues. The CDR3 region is CAWIGQGNYGYTF. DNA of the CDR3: TGTGCCTGGATAGGACAGGGGAACTATGGCTACACCTTC.

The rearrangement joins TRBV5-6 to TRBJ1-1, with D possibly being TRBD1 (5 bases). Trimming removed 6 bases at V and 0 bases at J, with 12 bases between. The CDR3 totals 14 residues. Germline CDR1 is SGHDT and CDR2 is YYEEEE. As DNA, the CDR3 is TGTGCCAGCACCTCCGGGACTTTGAACACTGAAGCTTTCTTT. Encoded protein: CASTSGTLNTEAFF.

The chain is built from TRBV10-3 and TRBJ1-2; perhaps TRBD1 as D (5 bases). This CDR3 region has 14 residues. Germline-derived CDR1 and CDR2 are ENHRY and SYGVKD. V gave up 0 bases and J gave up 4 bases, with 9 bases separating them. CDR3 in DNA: TGTGCCATCAGTGAGTCGACAGCTCTCTATGGCTACACCTTC. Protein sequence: CAISESTALYGYTF.

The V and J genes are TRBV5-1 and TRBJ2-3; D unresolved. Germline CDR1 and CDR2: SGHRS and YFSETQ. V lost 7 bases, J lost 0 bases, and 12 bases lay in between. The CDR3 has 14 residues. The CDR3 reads CASRGGSSTDTQYF. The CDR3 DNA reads TGCGCCAGCCGAGGTGGAAGTAGCACAGATACGCAGTATTTT.